Here is one T cell receptor beta chain with its context. In this sample, this clone turned up many times. Its antigen is still unknown. The input lacks base qualities; no much larger clone sits a single base away. The cysteine opens and the phenylalanine closes a CDR3 of 15 amino acids. Left in the record is the CDR3 DNA by itself, 45 bases read in frame from the first base. Trimming removed 0 bases from V and 0 bases from J, leaving 8 bases between the germline ends. CDR1 SGHRS and CDR2 YFSETQ were looked up in the germline V gene. This entry comes from a study of shared clonotypes between healthy human individuals (dated by TCRdb to 2018 to 2021). Regarding the study in general: Three men and a couple of women, aged 18 to 49 years, made up the cohort. For each donor, three plates each were used for CD4 naive and CD4 memory, two plates were used for CD8 naive, and one plate was used for CD8 memory. To estimate repertoire size and how much clonotype sharing occurs between individuals, the study deeply sequenced the blood TCR repertoires of several healthy adults. Libraries were prepared and TCR repertoires were sequenced by different laboratories using diverse techniques, in order to increase sequencing depth and limit assay-specific biases. Leukapheresis yielded between about 0.94 and 9.5 billion PBMCs per donor. Study-wide findings and limitations: Sampling was restricted to blood, and TCR repertoires in tissue are likely to differ from TCR repertoires in blood. The genetic and exposure-history diversity represented was limited by the small number of donors. Larger estimated clonotype richness was generally found for naive subsets than for memory subsets. Clonotypes shared by all four sorted-subset donors showed higher generation probabilities than non-shared clonotypes. Rarefaction of sorted-subset datasets indicated incomplete sequencing despite the large sequencing depth. Across a handful of donors, around 5.4% of naive CD4, approximately 3.5% of naive CD8, 2% to 2.5% of memory CD4, and 0.4% to 0.45% of memory CD8 clonotypes were shared. Based on pairwise subsampling, the degree of clonotype sharing among donors was expected to be affected by sequencing depth.

The donors were healthy, HIV-negative adults who had no recently reported acute infections or vaccinations. Only Caucasian adults living in Nashville, Tennessee, USA were represented among the donors. CD4+ T cells were enriched by magnetic negative selection, after which naive cells were positively selected on CD45RA and the negative fraction was taken as the memory subset. After blood collection by leukapheresis, PBMCs were isolated using Ficoll-Histopaque density gradient centrifugation and then cryopreserved in the vapor phase of liquid nitrogen. Analytical flow cytometry was used to check the purity and quantity of every magnetically sorted T cell population. Genomic DNA was isolated from every sorted fraction and measured by UV absorbance on a Nanodrop 2000c. Using the deep immunoSEQ assay, TCR CDR3 regions were amplified from genomic DNA by multiplex PCR. Extracted genomic DNA from each cell subset was spread evenly across all wells of several immunoSEQ 96-well plates, with each plate serving as a replicate. For sorted subsets, around 200 ng genomic DNA, equal to tens of thousands of T cell genomes, was loaded into each replicate PCR. Purified libraries were measured with a Qubit 3.0 fluorometer, size-checked on a Bioanalyzer 2100, and measured again with the KAPA Library Quantification kit. Each immunoSEQ 96-well plate was sequenced on its own single-read 150-cycle Illumina NextSeq 550 flow cell. As for how the authors treated the data: Because the immunoSEQ output included only junctional sequences and no quality scores, the filtering could not be the same as the filtering used for full-length reads. Sequences were annotated with PyIR, a Python wrapper for IgBLAST v1.9, using IMGT germline references to assign V/J genes and CDR3. Reads were removed for weak V/J assignments (E-value above 1e-6), missing CDR3, stop codons, out-of-frame junctions, or ambiguous translated residues. V3J clonotypes were defined as sequences sharing the same inferred V gene, J gene, and CDR3 amino acid sequence. Percentage overlap between repertoires was computed as shared unique clonotypes divided by the size of the smaller repertoire. Repertoire richness was assessed with RTK rarefaction, the Chao1 estimator, and Recon v2.1 estimates of unobserved clonotypes. For all TCRbeta clonotypes obtained by the gDNA method from a few donors, generation probabilities were computed with OLGA. Imported from immuneACCESS, the table was reduced by TCRdb to in-frame sequences with V and J called. These copies leave out some clones; in studies compared against another copy, an unresolved V gene accounts for under half, and the cause of the remainder is not known. The DNA gave D and trimming, while V, J and clone size come from that table. The sample table lists about 1.1 million clones, approximately 77% of them with a count of one. The ten largest clones capture roughly 0.9% of the sample.

Sequenced sample: memory CD4+ T cells from PBMCs. According to the study, the label for this sample's cell subset or site signals: CD45RA-negative fraction. The sequence links TRBV5-1 to TRBJ2-3; matching of 6 bases hints at TRBD1 as the D gene. The origin of this receptor is a man between 18 and 35 years old in good health. Some clones in this sample may be carry-over from other donors' samples. Here the CDR3 is given as CASSLAGQSTDTQYF. The nucleotides read TGCGCCAGCAGCTTGGCCGGACAGAGCACAGATACGCAGTATTTT.